Listed below are T cell receptor beta chains from one sample, sequenced in a study of blood T cell repertoires in COVID-19. The assay was immunoSEQ multiplex PCR, and TCRdb's table has in-frame clones only and misses some. The table has around 310,000 clones, around nine tenths seen once. Source material: peripheral blood. The receptors were gathered from a woman between 50 and 59 years old with active or convalescent COVID-19. The CDR3 runs from the conserved cysteine through the conserved F or W. The order of the fields is clone size, V gene, D gene, J gene, CDR3 DNA, CDR3 protein. A D gene is named only where the DNA matches it firmly. A row's size may be missing; if present it is once, few, many or a size class.

>NA|TRBV3-1/TRBV3-2|NA|TRBJ2-2
TGTGCCAGCAGCCGGGGCGGTAACACCGGGGAGCTGTTTTTT
CASSRGGNTGELFF
>NA|TRBV30|NA|TRBJ1-2
TGTGCCTGGAGCCAGGAGCAGGGGAGTGGCTACACCTTC
CAWSQEQGSGYTF
>NA|TRBV6-2/TRBV6-3|TRBD2|TRBJ2-1
TGTGCCAGCAGTTACTCGACTAGCGGGTGGGACTACAATGAGCAGTTCTTC
CASSYSTSGWDYNEQFF
>once|TRBV4-3|NA|TRBJ1-5
TGCGCCAGCAGCCAAGTTTTGGGGCTTGGCAATCAGCCCCAGCATTTT
CASSQVLGLGNQPQHF
>NA|TRBV5-1|NA|TRBJ1-2
TGCGCCAGCAGCTTGAGAGGCGCGGGGGGCTACACCTTC
CASSLRGAGGYTF
>NA|TRBV4-3|NA|TRBJ2-3
TGCGCCAGCAGCCAAGACGGAGCCTCCACAGATACGCAGTATTTT
CASSQDGASTDTQYF
>NA|TRBV6-5|TRBD1|TRBJ1-6
TGTGCCAGCAGTCGACAGGGTAATTCACCCCTCCACTTT
CASSRQGNSPLHF
>NA|TRBV30|NA|TRBJ1-6
TGTGCCTGGGACAGAGCAAATTCACCCCTCCACTTT
CAWDRANSPLHF
>NA|TRBV5-5|TRBD1|TRBJ2-2
TGTGCCAGCACCCATACAGGGGGCCTAGGCGGGGAGCTGTTTTTT
CASTHTGGLGGELFF
>NA|TRBV7-9|TRBD1|TRBJ2-7
TGTGCCAGCAGCAGCACCGGGACAGGGAGTTTATACGAGCAGTACTTC
CASSSTGTGSLYEQYF
>NA|TRBV5-1|NA|TRBJ1-2
TGCGCCAGCAGCGAGGGCGGGGCAGACCGCTATGGCTACACCTTC
CASSEGGADRYGYTF
>NA|TRBV6-5|TRBD1|TRBJ2-2
TGTGCCAGCAGCGAGGGACAGAAGAACACCGGGGAGCTGTTTTTT
CASSEGQKNTGELFF
>NA|TRBV27|NA|TRBJ2-7
TGTGCCAGCAGTAGGGAGCCTCCGGGTGGCTACGAGCAGTACTTC
CASSREPPGGYEQYF
>NA|TRBV19|TRBD1|TRBJ2-7
TGTGCCAGTAGTCTAATGGGGACAGGCTACTACGAGCAGTACTTC
CASSLMGTGYYEQYF
>NA|TRBV7-2|TRBD1|TRBJ1-5
TGTGCCAGCAGCGTTCGGACAGGGGCGGGCAATCAGCCCCAGCATTTT
CASSVRTGAGNQPQHF
>NA|TRBV29-1|TRBD2|TRBJ2-7
TGCAGCGTTGTAGCGGGAGAAAGGAGCTACGAGCAGTACTTC
CSVVAGERSYEQYF
>NA|TRBV18|TRBD1|TRBJ1-5
TGTGCCAGCTCAAGGGACAGTAACAATCAGCCCCAGCATTTT
CASSRDSNNQPQHF
>once|TRBV15|NA|TRBJ1-5
TGTGCCACCAGCAGAGGCCCAGGGATAGGTCAGCCCCAGCATTTT
CATSRGPGIGQPQHF
>NA|TRBV12-3/TRBV12-4|NA|TRBJ1-1
TGTGCCAGCAGCCTGGAGAGACCTGAAGCTTTCTTT
CASSLERPEAFF
>NA|TRBV10-3|TRBD1|TRBJ1-5
TGTGCCATCAGTGAGTCGGGACAGACCCTCAATCAGCCCCAGCATTTT
CAISESGQTLNQPQHF
>NA|TRBV27|TRBD2|TRBJ2-7
TGTGCCAGCAGTTTGCTAGCGGGGGCCTACGAGCAGTACTTC
CASSLLAGAYEQYF
>NA|TRBV4-3|NA|TRBJ2-7
TGCGCCAGCAGCCCATCATCCGCCGGAGGGAGCGAGCAGTACTTC
CASSPSSAGGSEQYF
>NA|TRBV18|NA|TRBJ1-1
TGTGCCAGCTCACTTAATTGGAACACTGAAGCTTTCTTT
CASSLNWNTEAFF
>NA|TRBV18|NA|TRBJ2-2
TGTGCCAGCTCAATGATAGAATCGAACACCGGGGAGCTGTTTTTT
CASSMIESNTGELFF
>few|TRBV5-1|TRBD1|TRBJ2-1
TGCGCCAGCCGGCCAGGGGGCGACTACAATGAGCAGTTCTTC
CASRPGGDYNEQFF
>NA|TRBV27|NA|TRBJ1-2
TGTGCCAGCAGTTCCTCTGGGGCTCCGGGACACCCCTATGGCTACACCTTC
CASSSSGAPGHPYGYTF
>NA|TRBV7-8|NA|TRBJ1-1
TGTGCCAGCAGCTTAATCGCAGGGAACACTGAAGCTTTCTTT
CASSLIAGNTEAFF
>once|TRBV7-8|TRBD1|TRBJ1-5
TGTGCCAGCAGCCAAAGGATGGGACAGAACCAGCATTTT
CASSQRMGQNQHF
>NA|TRBV6-5|NA|TRBJ1-3
TGTGCCAGCAGTTACTCCAGGGTGGCTGGAAACACCATATATTTT
CASSYSRVAGNTIYF
>NA|TRBV7-9|NA|TRBJ1-3
TGTGCCAGCAGCTTGGAGTTTGGAAACACCATATATTTT
CASSLEFGNTIYF
>NA|TRBV3-1/TRBV3-2|TRBD1|TRBJ1-1
TGTGCCAGCAGCCGTGGAACAGGGGGCCGAAGCCACACTGAAGCTTTCTTT
CASSRGTGGRSHTEAFF
>NA|TRBV25-1|NA|TRBJ2-1
TGTGCCAGCAGTGCCCCTGAGCCCCTGAATGAGCAGTTCTTC
CASSAPEPLNEQFF
>NA|TRBV7-2|NA|TRBJ1-2
TGTGCCAGCAGCTTAGTCCCCTTGGCAGGGCCCTATGGCTACACCTTC
CASSLVPLAGPYGYTF
>NA|TRBV18|NA|TRBJ1-2
TGTGCCAGCTCACCTGAACACCGAGGTGGCTATGGCTACACCTTC
CASSPEHRGGYGYTF
>NA|TRBV14|TRBD1|TRBJ2-7
TGTGCCAGCAGCCAGGGACAGGGGCTCTACGAGCAGTACTTC
CASSQGQGLYEQYF
>NA|TRBV3-1/TRBV3-2|NA|TRBJ1-3
TGTGCCAGCAGCCGCGGACAAAAGATCTCTGGAAACACCATATATTTT
CASSRGQKISGNTIYF
>NA|TRBV11-2|NA|TRBJ1-1
TGTGCCAGCAGCTGGGAGAGGGACACTGAAGCTTTCTTT
CASSWERDTEAFF
>NA|TRBV27|NA|TRBJ2-1
TGTGCCAGCAGCTATTTCCCCCGCTACAATGAGCAGTTCTTC
CASSYFPRYNEQFF
>NA|TRBV4-3|NA|TRBJ2-7
TGCGCCAGCAGCCAAGACCCTCAGGGTCAAGACGAGCAGTACTTC
CASSQDPQGQDEQYF
>once|TRBV7-3|TRBD1|TRBJ1-6
TGTGCCAGCAGCTTAAGGGACAGAAATTCACCCCTCCACTTT
CASSLRDRNSPLHF
>NA|TRBV4-1|TRBD2|TRBJ2-7
TGCGCCAGCAGCCAGAACCTAGCGGGAGGTTCCTACGAGCAGTACTTC
CASSQNLAGGSYEQYF
>NA|TRBV9|TRBD1|TRBJ1-2
TGTGCCAGCAGCGTGACAGGGGGCTCCTCTGGCTACACCTTC
CASSVTGGSSGYTF
>few|TRBV30|TRBD1|TRBJ2-1
TGTGCCTGGAGCTTAACAGGGGAGAACCGGTTCTTC
CAWSLTGENRFF